This T cell receptor beta chain was sequenced during a study of blood T cell repertoires in COVID-19. The wider study: The cDNA or gDNA used as material had been derived from T cells, B-cell-depleted T cells, or PBMCs.

Participants reported their clinical history, and cohort assignment relied on those reports. In germline, CDR1 is MDHEN, CDR2 SYDVKM. Trimming cost V 5 bases and J 7 bases; bases outside gene matches: 7. The CDR3 length is 14 residues. Repertoires were generated with immunoSEQ multiplex PCR, while TCRdb's copy carries only in-frame clones and drops some. Of fewer than 350,000 clones detected, around nine tenths appear once; the ten largest clones hold roughly 6.3%. Sequences were obtained from PBMCs or T cells enriched from blood (not recorded which). The V call is TRBV28, the J call TRBJ1-2, with 10 bases identical to TRBD1. This receptor was identified in a woman between 40 and 50 years old who had recovered from COVID-19. The CDR3 sequence is CASSARTGGFGYTF. CDR3 DNA sequence: TGTGCCAGCAGTGCACGGACAGGGGGTTTTGGCTACACCTTC.